One and the same sample provided the 22 T cell receptor beta chains below, sequenced in a study of OX40 agonist ivuxolimab in advanced cancers. Method: immunoSEQ multiplex PCR; TCRdb's copy keeps in-frame clones and lacks some. The sample contains 100,000 or so clones, around 86% of which appear only once. The sample was CD4+ or CD8+ T cells sorted from blood, taken in a trial of the OX40 agonist ivuxolimab. These receptors came from an adult with an advanced solid tumor such as melanoma, head and neck, liver or kidney cancer.

The chain uses TRBV28 and TRBJ1-2; 12 positions match TRBD1. CDR3 length: 15 residues. The junction had 8 bases not matched to a gene; V was cut back by 4 bases and J by 8 bases. CDR1 and CDR2 (germline): MDHEN, SYDVKM. The CDR3 reads CASSSPGQGAGGYTF. DNA of the CDR3: TGTGCCAGCAGTTCTCCGGGACAGGGGGCAGGAGGCTACACCTTC.

The chain joins TRBV4-1 to TRBJ1-5, with D unclear. In germline, CDR1 is MGHRA, CDR2 YSYEKL. Trimming took off 0 bases at V and 9 bases at J, with 18 bases between the two ends. The CDR3 loop spans 16 amino acids. The CDR3 reads CASSQDSKGHNTPQHF. The CDR3 DNA is TGCGCCAGCAGCCAAGATTCGAAGGGTCACAACACGCCCCAGCATTTT.

This clone was detected only once. The V call is TRBV4-1, the J call TRBJ2-3; D perhaps matches TRBD2 (6 bases). The CDR3 is 15 amino acids. The germline V gene has CDR1 MGHRA and CDR2 YSYEKL. Trimming shortened V by 0 bases and J by 6 bases, and 13 bases separated the two germline ends. The chain's CDR3 is CASSQDGTGPDTQYF. The CDR3, as DNA: TGCGCCAGCAGCCAAGATGGGACTGGGCCCGATACGCAGTATTTT.

The rearrangement uses TRBV28 and TRBJ1-2; weak D call: TRBD1 (5 bases). The CDR3 extends over 16 amino acids. The germline CDR1 and CDR2 sequences are MDHEN and SYDVKM. With 6 bases removed from V and 3 bases from J, the gap between germline ends came to 20 bases. In DNA, the CDR3 is TGTGCCAGCAGCATTACGGGGGGAGGGCGGGACTATGGCTACACCTTC. Residues: CASSITGGGRDYGYTF.

The chain joins TRBV28 to TRBJ2-5, with a possible D match to TRBD1 (6 bases). The J call may be incorrect, as the DNA end agrees better with TRBJ2-7. Germline assignment: CDR1 MDHEN and CDR2 SYDVKM. The CDR3 contains 14 residues. CDR3 sequence (DNA): TGTGCCAGCAGCACACCAGGGGACGGCTACGAGCAGTACTTC. The encoded protein is CASSTPGDGYEQYF.

This clone was seen just once. The chain is built from TRBV2 and TRBJ1-1; 10 bases match TRBD1. Germline V gene lookup returns CDR1 SNHLY and CDR2 FYNNEI. The length of the CDR3 is 14 residues. V was clipped by 5 bases and J by 7 bases; unmatched bases: 7. The chain's CDR3 is CASSRTGQGNEAFF. The CDR3 DNA is TGTGCCAGCAGTAGAACGGGACAGGGGAATGAAGCTTTCTTT.

The genes are TRBV6-5 and TRBJ2-3, with 8 bases aligning to TRBD1. Germline trimming cut 0 bases from V and 3 bases from J; bases unmatched to any gene: 2. Germline V gene sequence: CDR1 MNHEY, CDR2 SVGAGI. The length of the CDR3 is 15 residues. This chain's CDR3 is CASSYSGQGTDTQYF. In DNA form, the CDR3 reads TGTGCCAGCAGTTACTCAGGACAGGGAACAGATACGCAGTATTTT.

The chain links TRBV6-5 to TRBJ1-2; 8 bases fit TRBD1. Germline V gene sequence: CDR1 MNHEY, CDR2 SVGAGI. The CDR3 consists of 14 residues. V shed 4 bases, J shed 0 bases, and the junction held 1 base outside the gene matches. The DNA of the CDR3 is TGTGCCAGCAGTTGGGACAGGACTAACTATGGCTACACCTTC. This codes for CASSWDRTNYGYTF.

The genes are TRBV6-1 and TRBJ2-3; tentative D call: TRBD1 (5 bases). CDR3 size: 13 residues. Deletions cut 7 bases from V and 4 bases from J, with 12 bases between. Germline CDR1 reads MNHNS; CDR2 reads SASEGT. CDR3 sequence: CASTPGIPDTQYF. The DNA of the CDR3 is TGTGCCAGCACCCCAGGGATTCCAGATACGCAGTATTTT.

The V and J genes are TRBV5-1 and TRBJ2-5; perhaps TRBD2 as D (5 bases). V was trimmed by 1 base and J by 5 bases, leaving 15 bases between them. The CDR3 covers 15 residues. Germline V gene sequence: CDR1 SGHRS, CDR2 YFSETQ. The CDR3 loop reads CASSLTPSRGETQYF. CDR3 bases: TGCGCCAGCAGCTTGACGCCTAGTAGAGGGGAGACCCAGTACTTC.

This chain uses TRBV9 with TRBJ2-2; TRBD1 agrees at 7 bases. The CDR3 contains 16 residues. Looked up from germline, CDR1 is SGDLS and CDR2 is YYNGEE. V shed 0 bases, J shed 6 bases, and the junction held 8 bases outside the gene matches. The CDR3, as DNA: TGTGCCAGCAGCGTAGCCCCTACAGGGGTTGCCGGGGAGCTGTTTTTT. Protein product: CASSVAPTGVAGELFF.

V gene TRBV6-5 combines with J gene TRBJ2-7; D is perhaps TRBD1 or TRBD2 (5 bases each). The CDR3 length is 14 residues. Deletions cut 5 bases from V and 0 bases from J, with 11 bases between. Germline V gives CDR1 MNHEY, CDR2 SVGAGI. This chain's CDR3 is CASSRDGSSYEQYF. The CDR3 nucleotides read TGTGCCAGCAGTCGGGACGGAAGCTCCTACGAGCAGTACTTC.

V is TRBV5-5 and J is TRBJ2-7, with D possibly TRBD1 on 5 matching bases. V lost 0 bases and J lost 2, with 12 bases in between. The CDR3 has 15 amino acids. The germline CDR1 and CDR2 sequences are SGHKS and YYEKEE (reference sequence). The CDR3 sequence is CASSLDKGPAYEQYF. For the CDR3, the DNA is TGTGCCAGCAGCTTGGACAAGGGGCCAGCCTACGAGCAGTACTTC.

The rearrangement uses TRBV19 and TRBJ2-5; 10 bases fit TRBD1. V dropped 5 bases and J dropped 6; count of bases not matched to a gene: 6. The CDR3 spans 14 residues. Germline-derived CDR1 and CDR2 are LNHDA and SQIVND (reference sequence). CDR3 bases: TGTGCCAGTAGTTTGGGGGACAGGGGACAGACCCAGTACTTC. This translates into CASSLGDRGQTQYF.

The count of this clone is one. The J gene is TRBJ1-1, the V gene TRBV10-1; 7 bases line up with TRBD1. Germline CDR1 reads WNHNN; CDR2 reads SYGVQD (reference sequence). V trimming: 6 bases; J trimming: 5 bases; junction bases outside the gene matches: 9. This CDR3 is built from 14 residues. CDR3 loop: CASSRTGSGTEAFF. The CDR3 DNA follows: TGCGCCAGCAGCAGGACAGGTTCAGGAACTGAAGCTTTCTTT.

Written as DNA, the CDR3 is TGTGCCAGCAGTGAAGGGGCGAACACTGAAGCTTTCTTT. Translation: CASSEGANTEAFF. The chain links TRBV2 to TRBJ1-1; D gene unclear. CDR1 and CDR2 (germline): SNHLY, FYNNEI. Trimming shortened V by 1 base and J by 1 base, and 4 bases separated the two germline ends. The CDR3 runs to 13 residues.

V is TRBV25-1 and J is TRBJ1-1; D ambiguous. With 6 bases removed from V and 1 base from J, the gap between germline ends came to 18 bases. Per the germline V gene, CDR1 is MGHDK and CDR2 is SYGVNS. This CDR3 region has 16 residues. Here the CDR3 reads CASSNLGGGWNTEAFF. CDR3 nucleotides: TGTGCCAGCAGCAACTTAGGCGGAGGCTGGAACACTGAAGCTTTCTTT.

This sequence joins TRBV5-1 and TRBJ2-1; no definite D call. Germline-derived CDR1 and CDR2 are SGHRS and YFSETQ. V lost 0 bases and J lost 0, with 10 bases in between. This CDR3 comprises 16 residues. CDR3 sequence reads: CASSLAVSSSYNEQFF. CDR3 DNA: TGCGCCAGCAGCTTGGCCGTGTCCAGCTCCTACAATGAGCAGTTCTTC.

The CDR3 region has the DNA TGTGCTAGTGGTTGGGTTCTACAGGAAAACTCCTACAATGAGCAGTTCTTC. It specifies CASGWVLQENSYNEQFF. V gene TRBV12-5 combines with J gene TRBJ2-1; a weak D match, TRBD1 (5 bases). In germline, CDR1 is LGHNT, CDR2 FRNRAP. V was shortened by 4 bases and J by 0 bases, with 16 bases between the two germline ends. CDR3 length: 17 residues.

The chain is built from TRBV28 and TRBJ1-5; weak D call: TRBD1 (5 bases). The CDR3 is 13 residues long. CDR1 and CDR2 from the germline V gene are MDHEN and SYDVKM. V was trimmed by 3 bases and J by 3 bases, leaving 6 bases between them. CDR3: CASSLDTNQPQHF. In DNA form, the CDR3 reads TGTGCCAGCAGTTTGGACACCAATCAGCCCCAGCATTTT.

This clone was seen a few times. The genes are TRBV7-9 and TRBJ1-4; D may be TRBD1 (6 bases). CDR1 is SEHNR and CDR2 is FQNEAQ in the germline V gene (reference sequence). Trimming took off 2 bases at V and 8 bases at J, with 12 bases between the two ends. The CDR3 covers 14 residues. This CDR3 is CASSLRGAREKLFF. In DNA form, the CDR3 reads TGTGCCAGCAGCTTAAGGGGGGCGAGGGAAAAACTGTTTTTT.

This clone was observed once. CDR3 loop: CAIQGQGAGELFF. The CDR3 DNA sequence: TGTGCCATCCAGGGACAGGGGGCCGGGGAGCTGTTTTTT. This rearrangement joins TRBV10-3 to TRBJ2-2, with 11 bases identical to TRBD1. V lost 8 bases and J lost 6; bases outside the gene matches: 2. The CDR3 is 13 amino acids. Germline V gene lookup returns CDR1 ENHRY and CDR2 SYGVKD.